Given below is one T cell receptor beta chain in context. Per the original data handling: Cell counts per sample came from amplifying reference gene primers. Method: immunoSEQ multiplex PCR; TCRdb's copy keeps in-frame clones and lacks some. The V and J calls and clone size were taken over from that table, and D and trimming were inferred from the DNA. The table has around 250,000 clones, over 75% seen once. The data belong to a study of blood T cell repertoires in COVID-19. Recovery meant two consecutive negative NP/OP PCR tests, professional clearance, or resolved symptoms. The J segment lost 0 bases and the V segment lost 6 bases, leaving 3 bases of the junction unmatched. CDR1 and CDR2 (germline): MGHDK, SYGVNS. The CDR3 has 14 residues.

The sequence was collected from a woman in her 50s who had recovered from COVID-19. The gene calls are TRBV25-1 and TRBJ2-7, with TRBD1 matching 9 bases. The sequenced sample was PBMCs or T cells enriched from blood (not recorded which). The CDR3 loop is CASRGTGSSYEQYF. The CDR3 DNA follows: TGTGCCAGCAGGGGGACAGGGAGCTCCTACGAGCAGTACTTC.